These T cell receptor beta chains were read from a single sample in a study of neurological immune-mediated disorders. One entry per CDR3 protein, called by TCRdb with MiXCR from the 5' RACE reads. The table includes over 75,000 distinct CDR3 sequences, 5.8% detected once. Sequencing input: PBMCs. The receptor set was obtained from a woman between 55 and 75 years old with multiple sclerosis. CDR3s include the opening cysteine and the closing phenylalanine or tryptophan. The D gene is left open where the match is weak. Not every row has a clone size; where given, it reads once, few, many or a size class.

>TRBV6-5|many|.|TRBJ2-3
TGTGCCAGCAGGCGGGTGCGCACAGATACGCAGTATTTT
CASRRVRTDTQYF
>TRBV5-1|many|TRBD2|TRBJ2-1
TGCGCCAGCAGCCCGGGACTAGCGGGGGGGCGCTCCTACAATGAGCAGTTCTTC
CASSPGLAGGRSYNEQFF
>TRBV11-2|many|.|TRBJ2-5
TGTGCCAGCAGCTTAGAGGGGGGAAACCAAGAGACCCAGTACTTC
CASSLEGGNQETQYF
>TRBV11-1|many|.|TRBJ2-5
TGTGCCAGCAGCTTGGGGATCGGTGGGGCAGATGTGGAGACCCAGTACTTC
CASSLGIGGADVETQYF
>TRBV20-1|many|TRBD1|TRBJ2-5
TGCAGTGCTAGAGAGCTCAGACAGGGGGGGAATAAGACCCAGTACTTC
CSARELRQGGNKTQYF
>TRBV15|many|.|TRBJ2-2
TGTGCCACCAGCAGAGTGGGCAGGTCAGCAGGGGAGCTGTTTTTT
CATSRVGRSAGELFF
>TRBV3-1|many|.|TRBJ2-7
TGTGCCAGCAGCCAGTGGGTTACCTACGAGCAGTACTTC
CASSQWVTYEQYF
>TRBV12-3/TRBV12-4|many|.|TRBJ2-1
TGTGCCAGCAGTTTAGCCGGGGACCCTAGGGAGCAGTTCTTC
CASSLAGDPREQFF
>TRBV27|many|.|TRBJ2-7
TGTGCCAGCAGTTTATCGGGTAGCTACGAGCAGTACTTC
CASSLSGSYEQYF
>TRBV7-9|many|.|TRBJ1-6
TGTGCCAGCAGCTCGACAGGAAACAATTCACCCCTCCACTTT
CASSSTGNNSPLHF
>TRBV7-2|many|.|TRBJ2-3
TGTGCCAGCACCGAGTGGGGTCGGCGGGGTAAGGGGGATACGCAGTATTTT
CASTEWGRRGKGDTQYF
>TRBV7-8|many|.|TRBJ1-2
TGTGCCAGCAGCTTAGCGGGGCAGGGCCTTGGCTACACCTTC
CASSLAGQGLGYTF
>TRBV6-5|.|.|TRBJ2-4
TGTGCCAGCAGTTACGATGCGGGGGCCAAAAACATTCAGTACTTC
CASSYDAGAKNIQYF
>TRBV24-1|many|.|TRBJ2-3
TGTGCCACCAGTGATTGGGGGGCTAGATCCACAGATACGCAGTATTTT
CATSDWGARSTDTQYF
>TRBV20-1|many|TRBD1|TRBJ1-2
TGCAGTGCTTACAGGGGGCTTGGCTATGGCTACACCTTC
CSAYRGLGYGYTF
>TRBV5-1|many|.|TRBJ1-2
TGCGCCAGCAGCACCCAGACGAGCAACTATGGCTACACCTTC
CASSTQTSNYGYTF
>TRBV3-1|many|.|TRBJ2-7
TGTGCCAGCAGCCAAAGTGTCCTGGCCTACGAGCAGTACTTC
CASSQSVLAYEQYF
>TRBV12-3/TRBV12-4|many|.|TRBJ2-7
TGTGCCAGCAGCCGTTCCCAGGGCAACTCCTACGAGCAGTACTTC
CASSRSQGNSYEQYF
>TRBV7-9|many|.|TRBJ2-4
TGTGCCAGCAGCTTCGGCGGGGAGGCCAAAAACATTCAGTACTTC
CASSFGGEAKNIQYF
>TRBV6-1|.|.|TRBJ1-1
TGTGCCAGCAGTGCCCTGACACGAATCCGGAACAATGAAGCTTTCTTT
CASSALTRIRNNEAFF
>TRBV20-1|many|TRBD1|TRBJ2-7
TGCAGTGCTAGGCTAGGACAGGGGGCCCACGAGCAGTACTTC
CSARLGQGAHEQYF
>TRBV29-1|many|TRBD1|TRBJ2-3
TGCAGCGTATTCCGGGACAGGGGGCCAGATACGCAGTATTTT
CSVFRDRGPDTQYF
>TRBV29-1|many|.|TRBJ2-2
TGCAGCGCTCCGGGACCAGGGGTTACCGGGGAGCTGTTTTTT
CSAPGPGVTGELFF